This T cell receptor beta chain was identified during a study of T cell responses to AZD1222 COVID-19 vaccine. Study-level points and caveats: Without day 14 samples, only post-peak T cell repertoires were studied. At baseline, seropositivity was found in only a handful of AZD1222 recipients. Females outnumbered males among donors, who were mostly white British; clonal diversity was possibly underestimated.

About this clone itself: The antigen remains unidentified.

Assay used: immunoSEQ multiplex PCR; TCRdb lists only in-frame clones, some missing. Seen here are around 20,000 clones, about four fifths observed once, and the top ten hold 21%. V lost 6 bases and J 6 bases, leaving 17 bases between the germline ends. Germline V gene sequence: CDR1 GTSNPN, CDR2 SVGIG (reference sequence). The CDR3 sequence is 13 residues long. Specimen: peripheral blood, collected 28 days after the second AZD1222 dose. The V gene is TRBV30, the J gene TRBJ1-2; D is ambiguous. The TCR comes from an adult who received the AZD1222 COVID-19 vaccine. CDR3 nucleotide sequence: TGTGCCTGCTCCTTGGAGGGTGTCAATGGCTACACCTTC. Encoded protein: CACSLEGVNGYTF.